Listed below are T cell receptor beta chains from one sample, sequenced in a study of CD8 T cells in ankylosing spondylitis. Via MiXCR, TCRdb re-called the 5' RACE reads, giving one row per CDR3 protein. In the table there are about 420,000 distinct CDR3 sequences, 20% to 25% of which are singletons. The specimen was blood, either unsorted or a sorted T cell fraction (not recorded which). The receptor source for this set is a male donor with ankylosing spondylitis. CDR3s include the opening cysteine and the closing phenylalanine or tryptophan. Each record gives: V gene, clone size, J gene, D gene, CDR3 protein, CDR3 DNA. D genes are given only for firm matches. The size entry is marked missing in some rows and otherwise reads once, few, many or a size class.

V gene: TRBV25-1; clone size: NA; J gene: TRBJ1-4; D gene: TRBD1; CDR3 protein: CASSETGINEKLFF; CDR3 DNA: TGTGCCAGCAGTGAGACAGGGATTAATGAAAAACTGTTTTTT
V gene: TRBV4-1; clone size: few; J gene: TRBJ1-5; D gene: TRBD1; CDR3 protein: CASSRDRDVQPQHF; CDR3 DNA: TGCGCCAGCAGCCGCGACAGGGACGTTCAGCCCCAGCATTTT
V gene: TRBV19; clone size: NA; J gene: TRBJ2-5; D gene: TRBD1; CDR3 protein: CASSMPGQGTGETQYF; CDR3 DNA: TGTGCCAGTAGTATGCCGGGACAGGGGACTGGAGAGACCCAGTACTTC
V gene: TRBV20-1; clone size: few; J gene: TRBJ1-1; D gene: NA; CDR3 protein: CSAKTRTEAFF; CDR3 DNA: TGCAGTGCTAAGACGAGGACTGAAGCTTTCTTT
V gene: TRBV4-1; clone size: few; J gene: TRBJ2-4; D gene: TRBD2; CDR3 protein: CASSGGWLAGQAKNIQYF; CDR3 DNA: TGCGCCAGCAGCGGGGGGTGGCTAGCGGGGCAAGCCAAAAACATTCAGTACTTC
V gene: TRBV12-3/TRBV12-4; clone size: few; J gene: TRBJ1-5; D gene: NA; CDR3 protein: CASSDRNSNQPQHF; CDR3 DNA: TGTGCCAGCAGTGACAGGAATAGCAATCAGCCCCAGCATTTT
V gene: TRBV6-2/TRBV6-3; clone size: few; J gene: TRBJ2-5; D gene: NA; CDR3 protein: CASCWSIQETQYF; CDR3 DNA: TGTGCCAGCTGCTGGTCTATCCAAGAGACCCAGTACTTC
V gene: TRBV20-1; clone size: NA; J gene: TRBJ2-1; D gene: TRBD1; CDR3 protein: CSARFPWGQYNEQFF; CDR3 DNA: TGCAGTGCTAGATTCCCCTGGGGACAGTACAATGAGCAGTTCTTC
V gene: TRBV2; clone size: few; J gene: TRBJ2-1; D gene: TRBD2; CDR3 protein: CASSLAGDWNEQFF; CDR3 DNA: TGTGCCAGCAGTCTAGCGGGAGACTGGAATGAGCAGTTCTTC
V gene: TRBV29-1; clone size: many; J gene: TRBJ2-5; D gene: TRBD1; CDR3 protein: CSASIRGRETQYF; CDR3 DNA: TGCAGCGCCTCTATCAGGGGGCGGGAGACCCAGTACTTC
V gene: TRBV28; clone size: NA; J gene: TRBJ2-1; D gene: TRBD1; CDR3 protein: CASSRGTGAGYNEQFF; CDR3 DNA: TGTGCCAGCAGCCGAGGGACAGGGGCCGGCTACAATGAGCAGTTCTTC
V gene: TRBV20-1; clone size: NA; J gene: TRBJ2-3; D gene: NA; CDR3 protein: CSAHQGGVDTQYF; CDR3 DNA: TGCAGTGCACACCAGGGTGGGGTAGATACGCAGTATTTT